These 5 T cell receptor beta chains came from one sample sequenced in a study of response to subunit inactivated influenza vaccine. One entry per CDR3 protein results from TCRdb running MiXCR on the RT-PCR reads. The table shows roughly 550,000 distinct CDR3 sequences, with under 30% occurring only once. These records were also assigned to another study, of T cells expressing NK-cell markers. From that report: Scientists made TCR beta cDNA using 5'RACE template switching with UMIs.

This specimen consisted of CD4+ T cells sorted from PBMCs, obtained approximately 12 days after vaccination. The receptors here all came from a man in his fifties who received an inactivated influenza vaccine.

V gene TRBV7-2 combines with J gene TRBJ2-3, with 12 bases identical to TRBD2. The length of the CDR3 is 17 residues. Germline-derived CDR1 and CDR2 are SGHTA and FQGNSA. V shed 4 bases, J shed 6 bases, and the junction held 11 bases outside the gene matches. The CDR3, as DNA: TGTGCCAGCAGCTCCCTAGCGGGGGGGGTGCCGGTCGATACGCAGTATTTT. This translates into CASSSLAGGVPVDTQYF.

The CDR3 coding sequence is TGCAGTGCTAGTAGGGACAGGAATTCACCCCTCCACTTT. Encoded protein: CSASRDRNSPLHF. The chain recombines TRBV20-1 with TRBJ1-6; 8 bases line up with TRBD1. After removal of 3 bases from V and 7 bases from J, the junction contained 2 bases not matched to a gene. Germline CDR1 reads DFQATT; CDR2 reads SNEGSKA (reference sequence). This CDR3 contains 13 residues.

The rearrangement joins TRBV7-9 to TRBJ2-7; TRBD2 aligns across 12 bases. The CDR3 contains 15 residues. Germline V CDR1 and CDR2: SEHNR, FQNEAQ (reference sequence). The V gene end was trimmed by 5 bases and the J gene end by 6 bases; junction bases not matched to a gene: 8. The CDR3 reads CASSGTSGSSAEQYF. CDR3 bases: TGTGCCAGCAGCGGGACTAGCGGGTCCTCCGCCGAGCAGTACTTC.

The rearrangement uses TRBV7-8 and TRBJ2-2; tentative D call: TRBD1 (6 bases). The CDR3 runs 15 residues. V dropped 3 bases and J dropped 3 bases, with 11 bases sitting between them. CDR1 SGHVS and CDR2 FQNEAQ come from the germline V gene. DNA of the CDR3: TGTGCCAGCAGCTTTGGACAGAGTTACACCGGGGAGCTGTTTTTT. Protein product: CASSFGQSYTGELFF.

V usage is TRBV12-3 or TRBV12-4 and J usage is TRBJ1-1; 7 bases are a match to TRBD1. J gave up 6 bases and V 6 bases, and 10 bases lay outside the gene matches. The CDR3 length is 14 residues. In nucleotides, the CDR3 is TGTGCCAGCAGCCCCGGACAGGTTCTGGCTGAAGCTTTCTTT. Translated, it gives CASSPGQVLAEAFF.